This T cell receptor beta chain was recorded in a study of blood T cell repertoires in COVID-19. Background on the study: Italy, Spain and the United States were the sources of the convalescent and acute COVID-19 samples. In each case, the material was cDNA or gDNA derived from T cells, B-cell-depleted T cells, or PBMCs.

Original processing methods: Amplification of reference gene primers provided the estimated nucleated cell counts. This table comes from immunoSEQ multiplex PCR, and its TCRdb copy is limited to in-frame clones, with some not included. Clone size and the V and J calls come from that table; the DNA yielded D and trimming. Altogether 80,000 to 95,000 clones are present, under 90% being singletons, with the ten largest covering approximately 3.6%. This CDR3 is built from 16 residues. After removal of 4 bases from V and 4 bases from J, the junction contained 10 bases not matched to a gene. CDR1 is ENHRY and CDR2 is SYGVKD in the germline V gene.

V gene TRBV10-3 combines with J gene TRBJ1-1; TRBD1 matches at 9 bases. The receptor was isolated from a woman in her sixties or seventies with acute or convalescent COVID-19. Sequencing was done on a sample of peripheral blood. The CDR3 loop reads CAISGTGGGSGTEAFF. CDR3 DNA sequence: TGTGCCATCAGTGGTACAGGGGGCGGGTCGGGCACTGAAGCTTTCTTT.